This T cell receptor gamma chain stems from a study of gamma-delta chains in newborns, infants, children. Study overall: Microbial exposure reportedly drives polyclonal innate γδ T cell expansion after birth.

TCRdb reanalyzed the reads using CATT. The sample carries 2,000 to 2,500 gamma-chain clones, 25% to 30% recorded once. The CDR3 is 13 residues long. The junction had 3 bases not matched to a gene; V was cut back by 4 bases and J by 0 bases. Germline lookup yields CDR1 VTNTFY and CDR2 YDVSTARD (reference sequence). The sequencing sample was made of blood. The sequence was collected from a child who was a newborn, infant or young child, either healthy, febrile or measles-vaccinated (not recorded which). This chain joins TRGV3 and TRGJ1 or TRGJ2. Written as DNA, the CDR3 is TGTGCCACCTGGGAACGGAATTATTATAAGAAACTCTTT. Translated, it gives CATWERNYYKKLF.